This record covers a single TCR beta chain. No antigen is known for it. This entry is derived from a study of post-analysis software for immune sequencing data. The overall study: Multiple sclerosis in the patients followed relapsing-remitting, secondary progressive and progressive-relapsing courses. Whole-study findings and limits: When patients were compared with controls, 4 or 5 TRBV segments were more frequent, TRBV5-6, TRBV5-1 and TRBV20-1 among them. Under F measure analysis, samples from one preparation batch co-clustered strongly. Normalized Chao1 diversity was significantly reduced in patients versus controls.

Built from TCR beta cDNA, the libraries had unique molecular identifiers in them. T cells numbering roughly 0.85 to 10 million gave rise to roughly 0.5 million cDNA molecules. MiXCR was run by TCRdb on the PCR reads, yielding one entry per CDR3 protein. Here the sample spans 750,000 to 900,000 distinct CDR3 sequences, just over 45% being singletons. Trimming cost V 2 bases and J 0 bases, with 10 bases left between them. CDR3 length: 15 amino acids. CDR1 and CDR2 from the germline V gene are ENHRY and SYGVKD. V gene TRBV10-3 combines with J gene TRBJ1-2; no clear D gene. This sequence originates from a girl under 18 with multiple sclerosis. Sequences were obtained from blood. CDR3 amino acids: CAISEEVSPNYGYTF. DNA for the CDR3: TGTGCCATCAGTGAGGAAGTAAGCCCTAACTATGGCTACACCTTC.